Below, 32 T cell receptor beta chains from the same sample are listed, as sequenced in a study of control samples from healthy donors and cancer patients. TCRdb's table, derived via immunoSEQ multiplex PCR, lists solely in-frame clones and lacks some. Among 69,000 or so clones, 85% to 95% were seen once, and the ten largest hold roughly 3%. Sequenced material: blood. These receptors were obtained from a woman younger than 45 in good health.

The V gene is TRBV9, the J gene TRBJ1-5; D is unresolved. Trimming left V 0 bases short and J 0 bases short, with 7 bases between. CDR1 and CDR2 from the germline V gene are SGDLS and YYNGEE. The CDR3 runs 15 residues. This chain's CDR3 is CASSVEGDSNQPQHF. CDR3 in DNA: TGTGCCAGCAGCGTAGAGGGTGATAGCAATCAGCCCCAGCATTTT.

V and J are TRBV30 and TRBJ2-3; 9 nucleotides match TRBD2. The CDR3 is made up of 15 amino acids. The germline CDR1 and CDR2 sequences are GTSNPN and SVGIG (reference sequence). V was pared by 1 base and J by 4 bases, with 6 bases of the junction left unmatched. Here the CDR3 reads CAWSAAGGLPDTQYF. DNA of the CDR3: TGTGCCTGGAGTGCTGCGGGGGGGTTGCCAGATACGCAGTATTTT. The full variable domain, in which reference TRBV30 and TRBJ2-3 provide the parts outside the CDR3, is SQTIHQWPATLVQPVGSPLSLECTVEGTSNPNLYWYRQAAGRGLQLLFYSVGIGQISSEVPQNLSASRPQDRQFILSSKKLLLSDSGFYLCAWSAAGGLPDTQYFGPGTRLTVL.

The rearrangement links TRBV7-9 to TRBJ1-2; D possibly corresponds to TRBD1 (5 bases). V lost 3 bases to trimming and J lost 1 base, with 12 bases between them. Germline V gene lookup returns CDR1 SEHNR and CDR2 FQNEAQ (reference sequence). The CDR3 loop spans 15 amino acids. The CDR3 nucleotides read TGTGCCAGCAGCTTGTTGGAGGACATTAACTATGGCTACACCTTC. It yields the protein CASSLLEDINYGYTF.

The chain carries TRBV30 and TRBJ1-4; a possible D gene is TRBD1 (5 bases). V lost 0 bases to trimming and J lost 8 bases, with 10 bases between them. Looked up from germline, CDR1 is GTSNPN and CDR2 is SVGIG (reference sequence). The CDR3 contains 13 residues. The CDR3 is CAWSVGGAEKLFF. The CDR3 DNA sequence: TGTGCCTGGAGTGTAGGAGGGGCCGAAAAACTGTTTTTT.

This chain connects TRBV6-8 to TRBJ2-7; tentative D call: TRBD1 (6 bases). CDR1 MNHGY and CDR2 SAAAGT come from the germline V gene. CDR3 length equals 15 residues. V was cut by 6 bases and J by 4 bases, with 19 bases left in between. CDR3 sequence: CASSKMPGHPYEQYV. Written as DNA, the CDR3 is TGTGCCAGCAGCAAAATGCCGGGACACCCTTACGAGCAGTACGTC.

This rearrangement joins TRBV7-3 to TRBJ1-1, with D unclear. The CDR3 has 13 amino acids. Trimming stripped 2 bases from V and 7 bases from J, with 11 bases between. Germline-derived CDR1 and CDR2 are SGHTA and FQGTGA. CDR3 loop: CASSLLRVNEAFF. As DNA, the CDR3 is TGTGCCAGCAGCTTACTCAGAGTTAATGAAGCTTTCTTT.

The J gene is TRBJ2-5, the V gene TRBV9, with 7 bases identical to TRBD1. With V trimmed by 4 bases and J by 5 bases, 8 bases remained unmatched. The CDR3 covers 14 residues. Germline CDR1 SGDLS, CDR2 YYNGEE. Here the CDR3 reads CASSPQGQRETQYF. CDR3 DNA: TGTGCCAGCAGCCCACAGGGGCAACGGGAGACCCAGTACTTC.

This clone was recorded only once. The chain couples TRBV30 to TRBJ1-2, with D tentatively TRBD1 (6 bases). The CDR3 is made up of 14 amino acids. From germline, CDR1 is GTSNPN and CDR2 SVGIG (reference sequence). Trimming stripped 6 bases from V and 4 bases from J, with 18 bases between. The CDR3 reads CACGQTWGSYGYTF. The DNA of the CDR3 is TGTGCCTGCGGACAGACATGGGGCTCCTATGGCTACACCTTC.

V and J are TRBV3-1 (or the pseudogene TRBV3-2) and TRBJ2-4; 14 nucleotides match TRBD2. The CDR3 is 18 amino acids. V lost 4 bases to trimming and J lost 1 base; unmatched junction nucleotides: 6. The V gene's germline CDR1 is LGHDT and CDR2 YNNKEL (reference sequence). The CDR3 reads CASSPRLAGGLAKNIQYF. Written as DNA, the CDR3 is TGTGCCAGCAGCCCACGACTAGCGGGGGGGCTGGCCAAAAACATTCAGTACTTC.

The chain employs TRBV7-3 and TRBJ2-1; D is unresolved. Germline-derived CDR1 and CDR2 are SGHTA and FQGTGA. Trimming shortened V by 5 bases and J by 5 bases, and 10 bases separated the two germline ends. CDR3 length equals 13 residues. CDR3 sequence reads: CASSPNPNNEQFF. The CDR3 coding sequence is TGTGCCAGCAGCCCCAACCCGAACAATGAGCAGTTCTTC.

This clone has a handful of counts. V and J are TRBV24-1 and TRBJ1-1; no definite D call. V gave up 1 base and J gave up 3 bases, with 5 bases separating them. The CDR3 is made up of 13 amino acids. Germline loops: CDR1 KGHDR, CDR2 SFDVKD. In DNA, the CDR3 is TGTGCCACCAGTGATTTTCCCCACACTGAAGCTTTCTTT. Amino acids: CATSDFPHTEAFF.

This clone appeared once. The chain employs TRBV18 and TRBJ1-6, with D possibly TRBD1 on 6 matching bases. CDR1 and CDR2 from the germline V gene are KGHSH and LQKENI. Between the trimmed V and J ends, which lost 1 base and 7 bases, there was a span of 17 bases. This CDR3 is built from 17 residues. DNA of the CDR3: TGTGCCAGCTCACCACGGACAGCGGTAACCCCGAATTCACCCCTCCACTTT. Protein: CASSPRTAVTPNSPLHF. Using reference TRBV18 and TRBJ1-6 for the parts outside the CDR3, the full variable domain is NAGVMQNPRHLVRRRGQEARLRCSPMKGHSHVYWYRQLPEEGLKFMVYLQKENIIDESGMPKERFSAEFPKEGPSILRIQQVVRGDSAAYFCASSPRTAVTPNSPLHFGNGTRLTVT.

This clone was seen just once. CDR3 in amino acids: CASSPSQGASGQPQHF. CDR3 coding DNA: TGTGCCAGCAGTCCCTCGCAGGGGGCATCAGGGCAGCCCCAGCATTTT. The chain uses TRBV27 and TRBJ1-5; TRBD1 matches at 8 bases. V lost 5 bases, J lost 7 bases, and 13 bases stayed unmatched. The CDR3 spans 16 residues. The germline V gene encodes CDR1 MNHEY and CDR2 SMNVEV (reference sequence).

The rearrangement joins TRBV5-1 to TRBJ2-2; 7 bases agree with TRBD1. The germline gives CDR1 SGHRS, CDR2 YFSETQ. V lost 2 bases to trimming and J lost 4 bases; unmatched junction nucleotides: 8. The CDR3 contains 16 residues. The CDR3 reads CASSLGTGEPTGELFF. The CDR3 coding sequence is TGCGCCAGCAGCTTAGGAACAGGGGAGCCCACCGGGGAGCTGTTTTTT.

This chain connects TRBV3-1 (or the pseudogene TRBV3-2) to TRBJ2-5, with D possibly being TRBD1 (5 bases). Trimming removed 1 base from V and 2 bases from J, with 14 bases in between. Germline V gene data show CDR1 as LGHDT and CDR2 as YNNKEL (reference sequence). This CDR3 is 16 amino acids long. This CDR3 reads CASSQALGPGQETQYF. The CDR3 coding sequence is TGTGCCAGCAGCCAAGCGTTGGGGCCAGGGCAAGAGACCCAGTACTTC.

This chain links TRBV27 with TRBJ2-3; tentatively, D is TRBD2 (5 bases). Germline CDR1 and CDR2: MNHEY and SMNVEV (reference sequence). V lost 9 bases and J 7 bases, leaving 14 bases between the germline ends. CDR3 length: 12 residues. The CDR3 loop reads CASSSIGNTQYF. For the CDR3, the DNA is TGTGCCAGTTCTAGCATCGGGAATACGCAGTATTTT.

The chain joins TRBV6-5 to TRBJ1-2; D unresolved. This CDR3 is 13 amino acids long. V was cut by 2 bases and J by 1 base, with 5 bases left in between. The germline CDR1 and CDR2 sequences are MNHEY and SVGAGI. The chain's CDR3 is CASSYADNYGYTF. CDR3 nucleotide sequence: TGTGCCAGCAGTTACGCAGATAACTATGGCTACACCTTC.

This clone was observed once. This chain connects TRBV7-9 to TRBJ1-6; D is uncertain. Germline CDR1 reads SEHNR; CDR2 reads FQNEAQ (reference sequence). The CDR3 has 14 amino acids. V was pared by 4 bases and J by 7 bases, with 11 bases between. DNA of the CDR3: TGTGCCAGCAGCTACGACGTAGACAATTCACCCCTCCACTTT. It yields the protein CASSYDVDNSPLHF.

In DNA form, the CDR3 reads TGTGCCAGCAGCTTAGGGTCGACGAACACTGAAGCTTTCTTT. Residues: CASSLGSTNTEAFF. The V call is TRBV11-3, the J call TRBJ1-1; no clear D. The CDR3 sequence is 14 residues long. The V gene lost 1 base and the J gene lost 1 base, with 7 bases spanning the gap. The germline V gene has CDR1 SGHNT and CDR2 YENEEA.

This clone was observed a handful of times. The chain recombines TRBV20-1 with TRBJ1-5; TRBD1 agrees at 11 bases. The J segment lost 5 bases and the V segment lost 3 bases, leaving 6 bases of the junction unmatched. The CDR3 has 15 amino acids. Germline V gene lookup returns CDR1 DFQATT and CDR2 SNEGSKA (reference sequence). CDR3 amino acids: CSASPGQGAYQPQHF. The CDR3 DNA reads as TGCAGTGCTAGTCCTGGACAGGGGGCTTATCAGCCCCAGCATTTT.

The chain uses TRBV15 and TRBJ1-3; D uncertain. Trimming removed 0 bases at V and 0 bases at J, with 12 bases between. Germline CDR1 LNHNV, CDR2 YYDKDF (reference sequence). The CDR3 length is 17 residues. The CDR3 loop is CATSRDPISVSGNTIYF. CDR3 DNA: TGTGCCACCAGCAGAGATCCCATTTCCGTCTCTGGAAACACCATATATTTT.

The chain joins TRBV27 to TRBJ1-2; D uncertain. There are 17 residues in the CDR3. Germline CDR1 is MNHEY and CDR2 is SMNVEV (reference sequence). The germline V and J ends were trimmed by 5 bases and 0 bases, with 19 bases remaining between them. The CDR3 protein is CASSPQKSSAANYGYTF. The CDR3 DNA reads TGTGCCAGCAGTCCGCAGAAGTCGTCAGCAGCTAACTATGGCTACACCTTC.

This rearrangement joins TRBV2 to TRBJ1-4; TRBD1 matches at 8 bases. This CDR3 comprises 14 residues. V was clipped by 6 bases and J by 7 bases; unmatched bases: 7. Germline V gene sequence: CDR1 SNHLY, CDR2 FYNNEI. In nucleotides, the CDR3 is TGTGCCAGCAGCTACCAGGGGGCAGGTGAAAAACTGTTTTTT. Translating gives CASSYQGAGEKLFF.

The J gene is TRBJ1-1, the V gene TRBV18; tentatively, D is TRBD1 (5 bases). This CDR3 contains 16 residues. V shed 0 bases and J shed 1 base, with 12 bases lying between them. In germline, CDR1 is KGHSH, CDR2 LQKENI. The CDR3 sequence is CASSPPSAGPNTEAFF. For the CDR3, the DNA is TGTGCCAGCTCACCACCGTCGGCAGGGCCGAACACTGAAGCTTTCTTT.

This rearrangement joins TRBV28 to TRBJ2-7, with D maybe TRBD2 (7 bases). Trimming stripped 7 bases from V and 3 bases from J, with 25 bases between. CDR3 length equals 17 residues. The germline CDR1 and CDR2 sequences are MDHEN and SYDVKM. Here the CDR3 DNA reads TGTGCCAGCAACCAAGGGGGGGGTTACTTGGCGGACTACGAGCAGTACTTC. Translation: CASNQGGGYLADYEQYF.

The chain joins TRBV11-2 to TRBJ1-1; the D gene is possibly TRBD1 (6 bases). Per the germline V gene, CDR1 is SGHAT and CDR2 is FQNNGV. The CDR3 length is 15 residues. V was pared by 6 bases and J by 4 bases, with 18 bases between. This chain's CDR3 is CASRHARGAGTEAFF. Here the CDR3 DNA reads TGTGCCAGCAGACACGCCCGGGGGGCCGGCACTGAAGCTTTCTTT.

V gene TRBV7-9 combines with J gene TRBJ1-1, with D perhaps matching TRBD1 (5 bases). Germline loops: CDR1 SEHNR, CDR2 FQNEAQ (reference sequence). V lost 5 bases and J 1 base, leaving 8 bases between the germline ends. The length of the CDR3 is 13 residues. The CDR3 region is CASSPGTNTEAFF. The DNA of the CDR3 is TGTGCCAGCAGCCCCGGGACGAACACTGAAGCTTTCTTT.

The chain links TRBV10-1 to TRBJ2-7; 10 bases agree with TRBD1. CDR3 length equals 14 residues. J lost 4 bases, V lost 5 bases, and 5 bases had no gene match. CDR1 is WNHNN and CDR2 is SYGVQD in the germline V gene (reference sequence). This CDR3 is CASSMTGGEYEQYF. For the CDR3, the DNA is TGCGCCAGCAGTATGACAGGGGGCGAGTACGAGCAGTACTTC.

The chain recombines TRBV11-2 with TRBJ1-4; D remains unclear. Trimming stripped 5 bases from V and 7 bases from J, with 11 bases between. The germline CDR1 and CDR2 sequences are SGHAT and FQNNGV. The CDR3 is 13 residues long. CDR3 amino acids: CASSERYPEKLFF. The CDR3 region has the DNA TGTGCCAGCAGCGAACGGTACCCTGAAAAACTGTTTTTT.

V and J are TRBV2 and TRBJ1-2, with 8 bases that match TRBD1. The CDR3 is 16 residues long. Germline CDR1 and CDR2: SNHLY and FYNNEI. Germline trimming cut 6 bases from V and 0 bases from J; bases unmatched to any gene: 9. CDR3 protein: CASSASRGPANYGYTF. CDR3 in DNA: TGTGCCAGCAGCGCCTCCAGGGGGCCTGCTAACTATGGCTACACCTTC.

V is TRBV7-3 and J is TRBJ2-1; 9 nucleotides match TRBD1. V dropped 1 base and J dropped 9; count of bases not matched to a gene: 7. Per the germline V gene, CDR1 is SGHTA and CDR2 is FQGTGA. This CDR3 contains 15 residues. CDR3 DNA: TGTGCCAGCAGCTTAAGGGGACAGGGAAGAGGTGAGCAGTTCTTC. Amino acid sequence: CASSLRGQGRGEQFF.

This chain uses TRBV9 with TRBJ2-7; possibly TRBD1 or TRBD2 for D (7 bases each). V was clipped by 5 bases and J by 6 bases, with 24 bases between them. CDR1 SGDLS and CDR2 YYNGEE come from the germline V gene. This CDR3 has 16 amino acids. CDR3 in DNA: TGTGCCAGCAGGGGAGGGGGGAGACAGGGCTTTTCCGAGCAGTACGTC. This translates into CASRGGGRQGFSEQYV.